The 9 T cell receptor beta chains presented below share a single source sample, sequenced in a study of blood T cell repertoires in COVID-19. Sequenced by immunoSEQ multiplex PCR; TCRdb stores in-frame clones only, minus some. This table holds 150,000 to 200,000 clones, less than 85% found once. The sample consisted of PBMCs or T cells enriched from blood (not recorded which). The receptor source for this set is a woman aged 60 to 75 with acute COVID-19.

The rearrangement links TRBV30 to TRBJ1-3; D ambiguous. Looked up from germline, CDR1 is GTSNPN and CDR2 is SVGIG (reference sequence). The CDR3 runs 13 residues. The CDR3 sequence: CARRVYGGNTIYF. In DNA, the CDR3 is TGTGCGAGACGGGTGTATGGTGGAAACACCATATATTTT.

This clone has a handful of counts. The J gene is TRBJ2-7, the V gene TRBV5-4; tentatively, D is TRBD1 (6 bases). The CDR3 is made up of 13 amino acids. V gave up 0 bases and J gave up 7 bases, with 11 bases separating them. Germline loops: CDR1 SGHNT, CDR2 YYREEE (reference sequence). The CDR3 coding sequence is TGTGCCAGCAGCTTGGAGGGGGTAGGTGAGCAGTACGTC. Its protein is CASSLEGVGEQYV.

The V gene is TRBV5-4, the J gene TRBJ1-2; TRBD1 matches at 7 bases. The CDR3 totals 14 residues. V gave up 4 bases and J gave up 7 bases; unmatched junction bases: 10. CDR1 is SGHNT and CDR2 is YYREEE in the germline V gene (reference sequence). The CDR3 DNA is TGTGCCAGCAGCGACGAGGGACAGATCTCTGGCTACACCTTC. Translated, it gives CASSDEGQISGYTF.

The sample holds a few counts of this clone. This chain links TRBV9 with TRBJ1-2; 11 bases line up with TRBD1. Germline trimming cut 2 bases from V and 4 bases from J; bases unmatched to any gene: 10. The CDR3 loop spans 17 amino acids. CDR1 and CDR2 from the germline V gene are SGDLS and YYNGEE. CDR3 residues: CASSVDWTGGVSYGYTF. CDR3 coding DNA: TGTGCCAGCAGCGTCGATTGGACAGGGGGCGTCTCCTATGGCTACACCTTC.

The chain is built from TRBV5-1 and TRBJ2-7, with 8 positions matching TRBD2. Unmatched junction bases numbered 8, after V lost 0 bases and J lost 0 bases. The CDR3 length is 17 residues. Per the germline V gene, CDR1 is SGHRS and CDR2 is YFSETQ. CDR3: CASSLASGGTYSYEQYF. The DNA of the CDR3 is TGCGCCAGCAGCTTGGCCTCGGGGGGGACCTACTCCTACGAGCAGTACTTC.

The chain joins TRBV2 to TRBJ1-2, with 10 bases fitting TRBD1. V shed 8 bases and J 7 bases; nucleotides not matched to a gene: 16. CDR3 length equals 16 residues. Germline V gives CDR1 SNHLY, CDR2 FYNNEI. CDR3 coding DNA: TGTGCCAGCGGAATAGGACAGGGGGTACTCTCCCGTGGCTACACCTTC. This encodes CASGIGQGVLSRGYTF.

The rearrangement uses TRBV11-2 and TRBJ1-6; no definite D call. The germline gives CDR1 SGHAT, CDR2 FQNNGV. The CDR3 sequence is 14 residues long. Trimming cost V 5 bases and J 8 bases, with 13 bases left between them. CDR3 sequence reads: CASSGVLGDSPLHF. For the CDR3, the DNA is TGTGCCAGCAGCGGAGTTCTCGGGGATTCACCCCTCCACTTT. The variable domain in full, completed from reference TRBV11-2 and TRBJ1-6, reads EAGVAQSPRYKIIEKRQSVAFWCNPISGHATLYWYQQILGQGPKLLIQFQNNGVVDDSQLPKDRFSAERLKGVDSTLKIQPAKLEDSAVYLCASSGVLGDSPLHFGNGTRLTVT.

The V and J genes are TRBV5-1 and TRBJ2-5; D might be TRBD1 (6 bases). With 2 bases removed from V and 5 bases from J, the gap between germline ends came to 19 bases. The germline V gene encodes CDR1 SGHRS and CDR2 YFSETQ. The CDR3 loop spans 16 amino acids. CDR3 in DNA: TGCGCCAGCAGCTTCGATCCGACAGGCATGGGGGAGACCCAGTACTTC. Protein sequence: CASSFDPTGMGETQYF.

V gene TRBV11-2 combines with J gene TRBJ2-7, with 10 bases lining up with TRBD2. The CDR3 is 14 amino acids. CDR1 is SGHAT and CDR2 is FQNNGV in the germline V gene. Losses at the gene ends were 6 bases for V and 3 bases for J; bases not matched to a gene: 5. CDR3 coding DNA: TGTGCCAGCAGGTTTTCTAGCGGGGGCTACGAGCAGTACTTC. Protein product: CASRFSSGGYEQYF. The entire variable domain, with the rest obtained from reference TRBV11-2 and TRBJ2-7, is as follows: EAGVAQSPRYKIIEKRQSVAFWCNPISGHATLYWYQQILGQGPKLLIQFQNNGVVDDSQLPKDRFSAERLKGVDSTLKIQPAKLEDSAVYLCASRFSSGGYEQYFGPGTRLTVT.